The 32 T cell receptor beta chains listed next were all sequenced from one sample in a study of blood T cells in healthy people across ages. Primers used in a second PCR of about 7 to 12 cycles were a sample-barcoded 5' primer and a J-beta primer mix. TCRdb called the 5' RACE reads again in MiXCR, with one record for every CDR3 protein. The sample carries over 550,000 distinct CDR3 sequences, roughly 30% recorded once. Sequencing was done on a sample of blood. The receptor source for this set is a woman older than 75 in good health.

J is TRBJ2-5 and V is TRBV15; D remains unclear. Germline-derived CDR1 and CDR2 are LNHNV and YYDKDF (reference sequence). The CDR3 covers 12 residues. V was cut by 0 bases and J by 11 bases, with 10 bases left in between. CDR3 residues: CATSRDGTVQYF. CDR3 bases: TGTGCCACCAGCAGAGATGGTACTGTGCAGTACTTC.

This rearrangement joins TRBV11-3 to TRBJ2-1; 8 positions agree with TRBD2. The better agreement between TRBJ2-7 and the DNA end casts doubt on the J call. Germline assignment: CDR1 SGHNT and CDR2 YENEEA. The CDR3 spans 15 residues. DNA of the CDR3: TGTGCCAGCAGCTTCGGGCGGGGGGTGGACAATGAGCAGTACTTC. Its translation is CASSFGRGVDNEQYF.

This clonotype appeared a few times. The J gene is TRBJ1-5, the V gene TRBV7-2; unclear D gene. CDR1 SGHTA and CDR2 FQGNSA come from the germline V gene. The V and J ends lost 5 bases and 4 bases respectively, with 6 bases between them. This CDR3 spans 12 amino acids. The CDR3 DNA reads TGTGCCAGCAGCCGAATTAATCAGCCCCAGCATTTT. Its protein product is CASSRINQPQHF.

Ten or more counts support this clonotype. The rearrangement links TRBV29-1 to TRBJ2-3; a weak D match, TRBD1 (6 bases). CDR1 and CDR2 (germline): SQVTM, ANQGSEA. This CDR3 has 13 amino acids. V was trimmed by 3 bases and J by 0 bases, leaving 7 bases between them. The DNA for the CDR3 is TGCAGCGTTGATCAGGGGAGCACAGATACGCAGTATTTT. Its translation: CSVDQGSTDTQYF.

This clonotype was picked up a small number of times. This rearrangement joins TRBV7-2 to TRBJ2-3; 7 bases map to TRBD1. The junction had 10 bases not matched to a gene; V was cut back by 4 bases and J by 3 bases. The germline gives CDR1 SGHTA, CDR2 FQGNSA. The CDR3 consists of 16 residues. Here the CDR3 DNA reads TGTGCCAGCAGCTCCAGTGCGACAGGGTGGACAGATACGCAGTATTTT. Its translation: CASSSSATGWTDTQYF.

The chain recombines TRBV30 with TRBJ1-2; TRBD1 matches at 7 bases. Losses at the gene ends were 3 bases for V and 3 bases for J; bases not matched to a gene: 7. In germline, CDR1 is GTSNPN, CDR2 SVGIG (reference sequence). CDR3 length: 14 amino acids. CDR3 in DNA: TGTGCCTGGAGACCCCCAGGGGGAGACTATGGCTACACCTTC. As protein: CAWRPPGGDYGYTF.

This clonotype was seen at least ten times. The chain is built from TRBV6-1 and TRBJ2-1; 7 bases fit TRBD2. Germline V gene sequence: CDR1 MNHNS, CDR2 SASEGT. Germline trimming cut 4 bases from V and 9 bases from J; bases unmatched to any gene: 6. This CDR3 contains 13 residues. The CDR3 spells CASSVLERGEQFF. CDR3 DNA sequence: TGTGCCAGCAGTGTCCTCGAGCGGGGTGAGCAGTTCTTC.

The J gene is TRBJ2-1, the V gene TRBV5-1; D gene unclear. CDR3 length: 15 residues. With 0 bases removed from V and 1 base from J, the gap between germline ends came to 8 bases. Germline V gene sequence: CDR1 SGHRS, CDR2 YFSETQ. CDR3 sequence: CASSLVAESYNEQFF. CDR3 in DNA: TGCGCCAGCAGCTTGGTGGCAGAGTCCTACAATGAGCAGTTCTTC.

Ten or more counts support this clonotype. The rearrangement links TRBV10-3 to TRBJ2-7; D gene uncertain. Trimming shortened V by 4 bases and J by 4 bases, and 5 bases separated the two germline ends. The CDR3 totals 11 residues. CDR1 is ENHRY and CDR2 is SYGVKD in the germline V gene. CDR3 nucleotide sequence: TGTGCCATCAGTGCCAATTACGAGCAGTACTTC. It codes for CAISANYEQYF.

The chain couples TRBV10-3 to TRBJ2-5; TRBD2 matches at 10 bases. This CDR3 is built from 15 residues. The ends lost 1 base at V and 1 base at J; junction bases unmatched: 0. Per the germline V gene, CDR1 is ENHRY and CDR2 is SYGVKD. The CDR3 spells CAISEWTSGQETQYF. CDR3 sequence (DNA): TGTGCCATCAGTGAGTGGACTAGCGGCCAAGAGACCCAGTACTTC.

Only one count was recorded for this clonotype. A much larger clonotype is one base distant, so this may be a read error. The rearrangement joins TRBV2 to TRBJ2-1; D might be TRBD2 (5 bases). Germline CDR1 SNHLY, CDR2 FYNNEI. V lost 6 bases, J lost 8 bases, and 14 bases lay in between. The CDR3 has 13 residues. DNA of the CDR3: TGTGCCAGCAGGCCCGGGGTTGGCGATGAGCAGTTCTTC. Translated, it gives CASRPGVGDEQFF.

This clonotype was seen at least ten times. J is TRBJ2-3 and V is TRBV13; 7 nucleotides match TRBD2. The CDR3 loop spans 15 amino acids. V gave up 4 bases and J gave up 3 bases; unmatched junction bases: 7. Germline CDR1 PRHDT, CDR2 FYEKMQ (reference sequence). CDR3 in amino acids: CASSSLGEGTDTQYF. CDR3 DNA sequence: TGTGCCAGCAGCTCCCTAGGGGAGGGGACAGATACGCAGTATTTT. The full variable domain, rest sourced from reference TRBV13 and TRBJ2-3, is AAGVIQSPRHLIKEKRETATLKCYPIPRHDTVYWYQQGPGQDPQFLISFYEKMQSDKGSIPDRFSAQQFSDYHSELNMSSLELGDSALYFCASSSLGEGTDTQYFGPGTRLTVL.

The chain is built from TRBV29-1 and TRBJ1-1; 7 bases map to TRBD1. Germline loops: CDR1 SQVTM, CDR2 ANQGSEA. The CDR3 loop spans 12 amino acids. With V trimmed by 8 bases and J by 8 bases, 11 bases remained unmatched. In DNA form, the CDR3 reads TGCAGCCATCGAGGGGACAGCGGAGAAGCTTTCTTT. As protein: CSHRGDSGEAFF.

This clonotype was seen ten or more times. The chain uses TRBV7-2 and TRBJ1-1; the match to TRBD1 covers 9 bases. V was pared by 6 bases and J by 11 bases, with 16 bases of the junction left unmatched. There are 15 residues in the CDR3. Germline V CDR1 and CDR2: SGHTA, FQGNSA. The DNA for the CDR3 is TGTGCCAGCAGTTCAACAGGGGGCGCAGGGATCGTGGCTTTCTTT. Protein product: CASSSTGGAGIVAFF.

This clonotype has at least ten counts. The CDR3: CASSLDGAVEYGYTF. Written as DNA, the CDR3 is TGTGCCAGCAGCTTGGATGGGGCGGTTGAGTATGGCTACACCTTC. V usage is TRBV5-5 and J usage is TRBJ1-2, with D possibly being TRBD1 (5 bases). The CDR3 runs 15 residues. Trimming pared 0 bases from V and 5 bases from J, leaving 14 bases between. Germline values: CDR1 SGHKS, CDR2 YYEKEE (reference sequence).

This clonotype was seen many times. The J gene is TRBJ2-7, the V gene TRBV7-9, with 8 bases lining up with TRBD1. This CDR3 is built from 17 residues. From germline, CDR1 is SEHNR and CDR2 FQNEAQ (reference sequence). The ends lost 0 bases at V and 4 bases at J; junction bases unmatched: 11. The CDR3 sequence is CASSLANVGQGLYEQYF. The CDR3 DNA reads as TGTGCCAGCAGCTTAGCGAACGTAGGACAGGGACTTTACGAGCAGTACTTC.

This clonotype has a count of ten or more. This sequence joins TRBV13 and TRBJ2-5; D might be TRBD1 (5 bases). CDR1 is PRHDT and CDR2 is FYEKMQ in the germline V gene (reference sequence). V dropped 5 bases and J dropped 2 bases, with 12 bases sitting between them. The length of the CDR3 is 14 residues. CDR3 in amino acids: CASSPLTEQETQYF. The CDR3 DNA is TGTGCCAGCAGCCCCTTGACAGAGCAAGAGACCCAGTACTTC.

As regards this clonotype: A clone one base away is much larger, so this may be a read error. CDR3 protein: CSTRPGSGAGETQYF. CDR3 in DNA: TGCAGTACTAGGCCGGGGTCGGGGGCAGGAGAGACCCAGTACTTC. This chain links TRBV20-1 with TRBJ2-5, with D perhaps assigned TRBD1 or TRBD2 (6 bases each). The V gene's germline CDR1 is DFQATT and CDR2 SNEGSKA (reference sequence). There are 15 residues in the CDR3.

This chain uses TRBV4-1 with TRBJ2-3, with 14 bases fitting TRBD2. This CDR3 contains 17 residues. The trim removed 1 base at V and 1 base at J, leaving 1 base unmatched. CDR1 and CDR2 from the germline V gene are MGHRA and YSYEKL. Here the CDR3 DNA reads TGCGCCAGCAGCCAAGGACTAGCGGGGGGGGGCACAGATACGCAGTATTTT. Encoded protein: CASSQGLAGGGTDTQYF.

This clonotype was observed at least ten times. The chain couples TRBV11-2 to TRBJ2-5; 9 bases match TRBD2. The trim removed 3 bases at V and 2 bases at J, leaving 10 bases unmatched. The CDR3 spans 17 residues. Per the germline V gene, CDR1 is SGHAT and CDR2 is FQNNGV. Here the CDR3 reads CASSLRNSAGGQETQYF. The CDR3 nucleotides read TGTGCCAGCAGCTTGCGGAACTCAGCGGGGGGTCAAGAGACCCAGTACTTC.

Remarks on this clonotype: A much bigger clone sits one base away, suggesting this may be a read error. The chain joins TRBV5-6 to TRBJ2-7; D is perhaps TRBD1 (7 bases). The DNA matches TRBJ2-5 better at its end, which makes the J call doubtful. Germline V gene data show CDR1 as SGHDT and CDR2 as YYEEEE. This CDR3 has 14 amino acids. CDR3 loop: CTSSFGGQSKTQYF. DNA for the CDR3: TGTACCAGCAGCTTCGGGGGACAGTCAAAGACCCAGTACTTC.

This clonotype was seen a few times. The V call is TRBV19, the J call TRBJ2-5; 7 bases agree with TRBD2. V was pared by 5 bases and J by 5 bases, with 17 bases of the junction left unmatched. Germline V gives CDR1 LNHDA, CDR2 SQIVND (reference sequence). The CDR3 runs to 17 residues. CDR3 in DNA: TGTGCCAGTAGTCCACTCGGGAGGCTCAACCCAAGGGAGACCCAGTACTTC. Its translation is CASSPLGRLNPRETQYF.

This clonotype was picked up many times. V gene TRBV20-1 combines with J gene TRBJ2-1, with D possibly matching TRBD1 (5 bases). V was clipped by 6 bases and J by 0 bases, with 12 bases between them. CDR1 and CDR2 from the germline V gene are DFQATT and SNEGSKA (reference sequence). The CDR3 sequence is 14 residues long. The CDR3 loop reads CSATGGSSYNEQFF. The CDR3 DNA reads TGCAGTGCAACAGGCGGAAGCTCCTACAATGAGCAGTTCTTC.

On this clonotype: This may be a read error: a much more frequent sequence differs by one nucleotide. V usage is TRBV7-9 and J usage is TRBJ2-5; no firm D call. CDR1 is SEHNR, CDR2 FQNEAQ, per germline (reference sequence). The CDR3 spans 13 residues. V was trimmed by 5 bases and J by 11 bases, leaving 18 bases between them. CDR3 amino acids: CASSPSAYHEQYF. For the CDR3, the DNA is TGTGCCAGCAGCCCGAGTGCTTACCATGAGCAGTACTTC.

This clonotype occurred many times. The chain joins TRBV13 to TRBJ1-4; D is undetermined. Trimming took off 5 bases at V and 7 bases at J, with 8 bases between the two ends. Germline V CDR1 and CDR2: PRHDT, FYEKMQ (reference sequence). This CDR3 comprises 12 residues. The CDR3: CASSNRGEKLFF. CDR3 coding DNA: TGTGCCAGCAGCAATCGTGGTGAAAAACTGTTTTTT.

This clonotype was seen at least ten times. V is TRBV3-1 and J is TRBJ2-5, with TRBD2 matching 9 bases. V was clipped by 8 bases and J by 3 bases; unmatched bases: 4. Germline CDR1 reads LGHDT; CDR2 reads YNNKEL (reference sequence). The CDR3 spans 13 residues. The DNA of the CDR3 is TGTGCCAGCTTGGGACTAGCCAAAGAGACCCAGTACTTC. Protein: CASLGLAKETQYF.

This sequence joins TRBV21-1 and TRBJ2-1; TRBD2 is taken as the D call from the table, unchecked against the DNA. TRBV21-1 corresponds to a pseudogene. CDR3 length: 15 residues. The CDR3 here is CASSTVAGPWETQFF. In DNA form, the CDR3 reads TGTGCCAGCAGCACGGTAGCGGGGCCATGGGAGACCCAGTTCTTC.

With respect to this clonotype: A much larger clone lies one base from this, so it may be a read error. V is TRBV12-3 or TRBV12-4 and J is TRBJ2-7; tentative D call: TRBD1 (5 bases). This CDR3 spans 15 amino acids. V dropped 7 bases and J dropped 2 bases, with 18 bases sitting between them. The CDR3 sequence: CASTFTQEIAYEQYF. The DNA of the CDR3 is TGTGCCAGCACCTTCACACAGGAGATCGCCTACGAGCAGTACTTC.

This clonotype was counted at least ten times. The chain is built from TRBV29-1 and TRBJ1-1; 8 positions match TRBD1. The CDR3 runs 13 residues. Looked up from germline, CDR1 is SQVTM and CDR2 is ANQGSEA. After removal of 6 bases from V and 1 base from J, the junction contained 4 bases not matched to a gene. CDR3 nucleotide sequence: TGCAGCGTGGGGGACAGGTCGAACACTGAAGCTTTCTTT. It encodes CSVGDRSNTEAFF.

This clonotype was counted many times. The V and J genes are TRBV18 and TRBJ2-1; D unclear. Germline CDR1 reads KGHSH; CDR2 reads LQKENI. Between the trimmed V and J ends, which lost 1 base and 9 bases, there was a span of 10 bases. This CDR3 contains 13 residues. Written as DNA, the CDR3 is TGTGCCAGCTCACCACGGCAGGCCGGTGAGCAGTTCTTC. Translated: CASSPRQAGEQFF.

The sample holds a few counts of this clonotype. This chain uses TRBV11-2 with TRBJ2-1; TRBD2 aligns across 12 bases. Germline-derived CDR1 and CDR2 are SGHAT and FQNNGV. Trimming took 1 base from V and 8 from J; bases not matched to a gene: 12. This CDR3 is 18 amino acids long. The CDR3 DNA reads TGTGCCAGCAGCTTAGGCTGGACTAGCGGGATCCAACTTGATGAGCAGTTCTTC. Its translation: CASSLGWTSGIQLDEQFF.

This clonotype was recorded at least ten times. The rearrangement joins TRBV6-2 or TRBV6-3 to TRBJ2-3; 8 bases are shared with TRBD2. The CDR3 totals 14 residues. V lost 7 bases, J lost 10 bases, and 13 bases stayed unmatched. Per the germline V gene, CDR1 is MNHEY and CDR2 is SVGEGT. This CDR3 reads CASMDSGSRGPQYF. DNA of the CDR3: TGTGCCAGCATGGACAGCGGGAGCAGGGGTCCGCAGTATTTT.